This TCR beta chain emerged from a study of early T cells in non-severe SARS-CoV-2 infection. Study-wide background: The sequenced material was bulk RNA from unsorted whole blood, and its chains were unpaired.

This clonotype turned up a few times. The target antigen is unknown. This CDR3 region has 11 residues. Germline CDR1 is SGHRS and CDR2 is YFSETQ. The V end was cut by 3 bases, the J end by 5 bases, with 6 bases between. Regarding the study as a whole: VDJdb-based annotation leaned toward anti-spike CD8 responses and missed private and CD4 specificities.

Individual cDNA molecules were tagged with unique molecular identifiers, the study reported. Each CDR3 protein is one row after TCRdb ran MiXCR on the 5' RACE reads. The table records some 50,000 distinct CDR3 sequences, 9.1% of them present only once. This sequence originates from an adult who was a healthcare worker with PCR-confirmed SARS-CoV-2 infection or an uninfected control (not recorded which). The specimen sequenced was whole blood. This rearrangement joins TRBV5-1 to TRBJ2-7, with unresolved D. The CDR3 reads CASSWADEQYF. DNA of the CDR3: TGCGCCAGCAGCTGGGCCGACGAGCAGTACTTC.